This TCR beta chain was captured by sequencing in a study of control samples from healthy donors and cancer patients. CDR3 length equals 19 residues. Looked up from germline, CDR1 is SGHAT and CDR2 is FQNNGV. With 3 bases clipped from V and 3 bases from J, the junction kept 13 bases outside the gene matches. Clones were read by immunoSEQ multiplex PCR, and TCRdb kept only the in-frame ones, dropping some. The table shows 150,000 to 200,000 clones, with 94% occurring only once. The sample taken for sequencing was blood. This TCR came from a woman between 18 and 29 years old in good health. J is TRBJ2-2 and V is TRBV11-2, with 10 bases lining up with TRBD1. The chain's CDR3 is CASSFNSHIGQGDTGELFF. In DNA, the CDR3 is TGTGCCAGCAGCTTTAATTCCCACATCGGACAGGGGGACACCGGGGAGCTGTTTTTT.